The 8 T cell receptor beta chains given below trace back to one sample, sequenced in a study of T-cell reconstitution after alpha-beta-depleted transplantation in children (dated by TCRdb to 2016 to 2017). The library came from PCR. Sequencer: Illumina HiSeq 2500. To normalize quantification of the TCRbeta repertoire, the TCR libraries were built with molecular barcoding that relied on unique molecular identifiers. Clones were called with MiXCR by TCRdb after fastp trimmed the public reads at Q25, and only in-frame beta chains were retained. Under each unique CDR3 protein, matching rows form one entry showing the most common genes and DNA. This sample has fewer than 120,000 distinct CDR3 sequences in its table, and 10% to 13% of those were observed once. Less than 10% of the sample goes to the ten largest clones. The sample consisted of PBMCs from the stem cell graft donor, taken from the stem cell graft. These receptors originate from a human donor who donated a stem cell graft to a child with acute lymphoblastic leukemia.

As to this clonotype: A much larger clone lies a single base off, so this may be a read error. The V and J genes are TRBV7-9 and TRBJ1-4; no clear D. CDR3 size: 14 residues. Germline V gene sequence: CDR1 SEHNR, CDR2 FQNEAQ (reference sequence). V lost 1 base to trimming and J lost 8 bases, with 11 bases between them. This CDR3 is CASSLEAGWEKLFF. The CDR3 coding sequence is TGTGCCAGCAGCTTAGAAGCTGGATGGGAAAAACTGTTTTTT. The full variable domain, completed using reference TRBV7-9 and TRBJ1-4, is DTGVSQNPRHKITKRGQNVTFRCDPISEHNRLYWYRQTLGQGPEFLTYFQNEAQLEKSRLLSDRFSAERPKGSFSTLEIQRTEQGDSAMYLCASSLEAGWEKLFFGSGTQLSVL.

In the case of this clonotype: A single base separates this from a much larger clone, so it may be a read error. The chain couples TRBV7-2 to TRBJ1-2; no clear D. This CDR3 is built from 13 residues. Germline V CDR1 and CDR2: SGHTA, FQGNSA. Trimming took 5 bases from V and 8 from J, leaving 15 bases between them. CDR3 amino acids: CASSHIGALGYTF. The CDR3 DNA reads TGTGCCAGCAGCCACATCGGCGCTCTCGGCTACACCTTC.

This clonotype showed up many times. This sequence joins TRBV20-1 and TRBJ1-1; D may be TRBD1 (6 bases). Trimming removed 5 bases at V and 3 bases at J, with 10 bases between. This CDR3 spans 12 amino acids. From germline, CDR1 is DFQATT and CDR2 SNEGSKA (reference sequence). The CDR3 DNA reads as TGCAGTGCTCCGAGGGGGGACACTGAAGCTTTCTTT. Protein product: CSAPRGDTEAFF.

This clonotype was observed many times. The chain is built from TRBV12-3 or TRBV12-4 and TRBJ1-2; perhaps TRBD1 as D (5 bases). There are 14 residues in the CDR3. Trimming left V 1 base short and J 2 bases short, with 8 bases between. CDR3 sequence reads: CASSLVPGNYGYTF. The CDR3 bases are TGTGCCAGCAGTTTAGTACCAGGGAACTATGGCTACACCTTC.

This clonotype showed up many times. The rearrangement joins TRBV6-2 or TRBV6-3 to TRBJ1-5, with TRBD1 identical over 8 bases. J lost 2 bases, V lost 4 bases, and 4 bases had no gene match. Per the germline V gene, CDR1 is MNHEY and CDR2 is SVGEGT. The CDR3 length is 15 residues. CDR3 loop: CASSLTGVGNQPQHF. The CDR3 DNA is TGTGCCAGCAGTTTGACAGGGGTAGGCAATCAGCCCCAGCATTTT.

The genes are TRBV19 and TRBJ2-5, with a possible D match to TRBD2 (5 bases). The CDR3 is made up of 12 amino acids. V lost 4 bases and J 9 bases, leaving 12 bases between the germline ends. Germline CDR1 is LNHDA and CDR2 is SQIVND (reference sequence). CDR3 coding DNA: TGTGCCAGTAGTAACACTGCCGGGGCCCAGTACTTC. Its protein product is CASSNTAGAQYF.

This clonotype was seen ten or more times. The chain recombines TRBV20-1 with TRBJ2-7; 9 nucleotides line up with TRBD1. The germline gives CDR1 DFQATT, CDR2 SNEGSKA (reference sequence). This CDR3 is 13 amino acids long. The V gene end was trimmed by 5 bases and the J gene end by 3 bases; junction bases not matched to a gene: 5. DNA for the CDR3: TGCAGTGCTGAGGGACAGGGAAACTACGAGCAGTACTTC. Translation: CSAEGQGNYEQYF.

This clonotype was seen ten or more times. The chain couples TRBV6-2 or TRBV6-3 to TRBJ2-1; TRBD1 is a possible D gene (6 bases). V shed 2 bases and J shed 10 bases, with 18 bases lying between them. The germline CDR1 and CDR2 sequences are MNHEY and SVGEGT. This CDR3 comprises 15 residues. CDR3 coding DNA: TGTGCCAGCAGTTACACGGTAAACAGGGTTCTGGAGCAGTTCTTC. Translating it yields CASSYTVNRVLEQFF.